The 32 T cell receptor beta chains listed next were all sequenced from one sample in a study of HIV-infected patients and healthy controls. 500 ng RNA was reverse transcribed with alpha and beta constant-region primers. Each of the alpha and beta chains got its own library through chain-specific third strand synthesis with indices. From the 5' RACE reads, TCRdb called clonotypes with MiXCR, one entry per CDR3 protein. The sample carries roughly 22,000 distinct CDR3 sequences, under 9.5% recorded once. The repertoire came from unfractionated whole blood and reflected all unsorted peripheral T cells. The sample was blood. All receptors derive from an adult in good health.

The table lists this clonotype with many counts. The chain employs TRBV2 and TRBJ1-2; D is ambiguous. The germline V and J ends were trimmed by 2 bases and 1 base, with 8 bases remaining between them. CDR1 SNHLY and CDR2 FYNNEI come from the germline V gene. The CDR3 extends over 14 amino acids. As DNA, the CDR3 is TGTGCCAGCAGTGAACAGAGGAATAACTATGGCTACACCTTC. The encoded protein is CASSEQRNNYGYTF.

This clonotype was counted many times. The chain has TRBV5-4 and TRBJ2-5; 9 positions agree with TRBD2. The CDR3 runs 15 residues. The germline V gene has CDR1 SGHNT and CDR2 YYREEE (reference sequence). With V trimmed by 4 bases and J by 2 bases, 6 bases remained unmatched. DNA of the CDR3: TGTGCCAGCAGCGGCAAGCGGGGGGCTCAAGAGACCCAGTACTTC. This encodes CASSGKRGAQETQYF.

This clonotype was seen at least ten times. The V gene is TRBV6-6, the J gene TRBJ1-2, with 7 bases fitting TRBD1. CDR1 is MNHNY, CDR2 SVGAGI, per germline (reference sequence). V lost 2 bases and J lost 4; bases outside the gene matches: 4. This CDR3 has 14 residues. CDR3 amino acids: CASSYRDSLYGYTF. The CDR3 DNA follows: TGTGCCAGCAGTTACCGGGACAGCCTCTATGGCTACACCTTC.

At least ten counts were recorded for this clonotype. This sequence joins TRBV29-1 and TRBJ1-4; D might be TRBD1 (5 bases). V shed 4 bases and J shed 5 bases, with 11 bases lying between them. The CDR3 is made up of 13 amino acids. CDR1 and CDR2 from the germline V gene are SQVTM and ANQGSEA. The CDR3: CSVGGLPNEKLFF. CDR3 sequence (DNA): TGCAGCGTTGGGGGACTGCCAAATGAAAAACTGTTTTTT.

At least ten counts were recorded for this clonotype. The chain is built from TRBV5-6 and TRBJ2-7; a weak D match, TRBD2 (7 bases). V was shortened by 0 bases and J by 4 bases, with 17 bases between the two germline ends. The length of the CDR3 is 16 residues. Germline V gene lookup returns CDR1 SGHDT and CDR2 YYEEEE. The CDR3 DNA sequence: TGTGCCAGCAGCTTGGCAATCGGGGGGCCATGGTACGAGCAGTACTTC. Its protein product is CASSLAIGGPWYEQYF.

This clonotype showed up many times. The chain combines TRBV7-6 with TRBJ2-7, with D tentatively TRBD1 (6 bases). The CDR3 is 14 residues long. The V end lost 5 bases, the J end lost 2 bases, and 13 bases lay between the germline ends. Germline lookup yields CDR1 SGHVS and CDR2 FNYEAQ. The CDR3 region has the DNA TGTGCCAGCAGCCCAGACAGGTTTGCCTACGAGCAGTACTTC. Translation gives CASSPDRFAYEQYF. Full variable domain (remainder filled in from reference TRBV7-6 and TRBJ2-7): GAGVSQSPRYKVTKRGQDVALRCDPISGHVSLYWYRQALGQGPEFLTYFNYEAQQDKSGLPNDRFSAERPEGSISTLTIQRTEQRDSAMYRCASSPDRFAYEQYFGPGTRLTVT.

The genes are TRBV10-3 and TRBJ2-1; D is possibly TRBD2 (6 bases). Germline CDR1 ENHRY, CDR2 SYGVKD. CDR3 size: 14 residues. The V gene lost 3 bases and the J gene lost 8 bases, with 14 bases spanning the gap. The CDR3 is CAISDVGEEDEQFF. The CDR3 bases are TGTGCCATCAGTGATGTGGGGGAGGAGGATGAGCAGTTCTTC.

The sample holds many counts of this clonotype. The J gene is TRBJ2-1, the V gene TRBV7-8; perhaps TRBD2 as D (6 bases). Germline V lookup: CDR1 SGHVS, CDR2 FQNEAQ. The CDR3 is 15 residues long. V lost 4 bases to trimming and J lost 3 bases, with 13 bases between them. The CDR3 DNA reads TGTGCCAGCAGCTCCGACTGGACTAACTACAATGAGCAGTTCTTC. Its translation is CASSSDWTNYNEQFF.

This clonotype was seen a few times. This chain links TRBV25-1 with TRBJ2-2; D call uncertain. V was clipped by 4 bases and J by 5 bases, with 11 bases between them. CDR1 MGHDK and CDR2 SYGVNS come from the germline V gene. The CDR3 has 14 residues. The CDR3 loop reads CASSVQMFTGELFF. As DNA, the CDR3 is TGTGCCAGCAGTGTCCAGATGTTTACCGGGGAGCTGTTTTTT.

This clonotype was seen ten or more times. The CDR3 coding sequence is TGTGCCAGCAGCGCCAAAGGTGATACTTTAAACACTGAAGCTTTCTTT. It is translated as CASSAKGDTLNTEAFF. The chain has TRBV9 and TRBJ1-1; D remains ambiguous. The CDR3 is made up of 16 amino acids. Germline values: CDR1 SGDLS, CDR2 YYNGEE. Trimming took 3 bases from V and 2 from J, leaving 17 bases between them.

By sample fraction, this clonotype is medium-sized. The chain carries TRBV6-2 or TRBV6-3 and TRBJ1-2; TRBD1 is a possible D gene (5 bases). The CDR3 sequence is 12 residues long. V was pared by 7 bases and J by 10 bases, with 16 bases between. Germline CDR1 MNHEY, CDR2 SVGEGT. The CDR3 DNA reads as TGTGCCAGCAACAGGAACCCTACGAACTACACCTTC. This sequence encodes CASNRNPTNYTF.

The J gene is TRBJ1-3, the V gene TRBV3-1; perhaps TRBD1 as D (5 bases). The V and J ends lost 4 bases and 4 bases respectively, with 11 bases between them. This CDR3 spans 14 amino acids. Germline assignment: CDR1 LGHDT and CDR2 YNNKEL (reference sequence). CDR3 bases: TGTGCCAGCAGCCCCTCGGGGACGGGAAACACCATATATTTT. Residues: CASSPSGTGNTIYF.

This clonotype is termed medium-sized. The J gene is TRBJ1-1, the V gene TRBV2; a weak D match, TRBD1 (5 bases). This CDR3 is built from 11 residues. Germline values: CDR1 SNHLY, CDR2 FYNNEI. Trimming removed 9 bases from V and 6 bases from J, with 11 bases in between. This chain's CDR3 is CASGSGSEAFF. The CDR3 nucleotides are TGTGCCAGTGGGTCAGGGTCTGAAGCTTTCTTT.

This clonotype appeared many times. This sequence joins TRBV11-3 and TRBJ1-1; D is undetermined. The CDR3 totals 17 residues. Germline CDR1 and CDR2: SGHNT and YENEEA. Trimming cost V 2 bases and J 5 bases, with 21 bases left between them. The CDR3 nucleotides are TGTGCCAGCAGCTTAAACCACGTCGCAGAAGGAAAAACTGAAGCTTTCTTT. This codes for CASSLNHVAEGKTEAFF. Full variable domain (remainder filled in from reference TRBV11-3 and TRBJ1-1): EAGVVQSPRYKIIEKKQPVAFWCNPISGHNTLYWYLQNLGQGPELLIRYENEEAVDDSQLPKDRFSAERLKGVDSTLKIQPAELGDSAVYLCASSLNHVAEGKTEAFFGQGTRLTVV.

The chain uses TRBV11-2 and TRBJ1-1; TRBD1 might be the D (5 bases). Trimming left V 4 bases short and J 1 base short, with 22 bases between. Germline V gene data show CDR1 as SGHAT and CDR2 as FQNNGV. The CDR3 contains 18 residues. The CDR3: CASSSPYRNRIQNTEAFF. The CDR3 DNA follows: TGTGCCAGCAGCTCCCCATACCGAAACAGGATACAGAACACTGAAGCTTTCTTT.

This clonotype was seen many times. The chain uses TRBV7-9 and TRBJ2-5, with D perhaps TRBD2 (6 bases). V lost 5 bases and J lost 2, with 18 bases in between. The CDR3 is made up of 16 amino acids. CDR1 is SEHNR and CDR2 is FQNEAQ in the germline V gene (reference sequence). Written as DNA, the CDR3 is TGTGCCAGCAGCACGACGAGACGCCGGGAGCAAGAGACCCAGTACTTC. Its protein is CASSTTRRREQETQYF.

This clonotype was observed many times. The CDR3 here is CASSFETANTEAFF. The CDR3 bases are TGTGCCAGCAGTTTTGAGACAGCGAACACTGAAGCTTTCTTT. The chain combines TRBV28 with TRBJ1-1, with D tentatively TRBD1 (5 bases). Between the trimmed V and J ends, which lost 3 bases and 1 base, there was a span of 9 bases. Germline-derived CDR1 and CDR2 are MDHEN and SYDVKM. This CDR3 region has 14 residues.

This clonotype was detected ten times or more. V and J are TRBV7-9 and TRBJ2-1; 7 positions match TRBD2. In germline, CDR1 is SEHNR, CDR2 FQNEAQ (reference sequence). The CDR3 loop spans 18 amino acids. The J segment lost 0 bases and the V segment lost 10 bases, leaving 18 bases of the junction unmatched. CDR3 bases: TGTGCCACCGACCCAGGGATATTGGAGCGGGGCTCCTACAATGAGCAGTTCTTC. It translates to CATDPGILERGSYNEQFF.

Ten or more counts support this clonotype. The V call is TRBV20-1, the J call TRBJ1-2, with 11 bases fitting TRBD1. CDR1 is DFQATT and CDR2 is SNEGSKA in the germline V gene (reference sequence). V trimming: 2 bases; J trimming: 4 bases; junction bases outside the gene matches: 3. CDR3 length: 14 residues. The CDR3 is CSARRTGGTYGYTF. The DNA for the CDR3 is TGCAGTGCTAGAAGGACAGGGGGCACCTATGGCTACACCTTC.

This chain links TRBV7-9 with TRBJ2-7, with D perhaps matching TRBD2 (5 bases). This CDR3 has 12 residues. The germline V gene encodes CDR1 SEHNR and CDR2 FQNEAQ (reference sequence). V lost 5 bases to trimming and J lost 7 bases, with 12 bases between them. The CDR3: CASSHRTGEQYF. The CDR3 DNA is TGTGCCAGCAGCCACCGGACGGGGGAGCAGTACTTC.

The rearrangement joins TRBV3-1 to TRBJ1-1, with no clear D. The length of the CDR3 is 14 residues. Per germline, CDR1 LGHDT and CDR2 YNNKEL (reference sequence). The V end was cut by 4 bases, the J end by 1 base, with 10 bases between. The CDR3 is CASSLREENTEAFF. The CDR3 nucleotides are TGTGCCAGCAGCCTCCGAGAGGAGAACACTGAAGCTTTCTTT. The full variable domain, in which reference TRBV3-1 and TRBJ1-1 provide the parts outside the CDR3, is DTAVSQTPKYLVTQMGNDKSIKCEQNLGHDTMYWYKQDSKKFLKIMFSYNNKELIINETVPNRFSPKSPDKAHLNLHINSLELGDSAVYFCASSLREENTEAFFGQGTRLTVV.

Ten or more counts support this clonotype. This chain connects TRBV20-1 to TRBJ2-7; D ambiguous. Trimming shortened V by 6 bases and J by 5 bases, and 14 bases separated the two germline ends. CDR1 and CDR2 (germline): DFQATT, SNEGSKA (reference sequence). There are 12 residues in the CDR3. Here the CDR3 DNA reads TGCAGTGCCACCGACCCGGGCCACGAGCAGTACTTC. Translating gives CSATDPGHEQYF.

This clonotype occurred many times. The chain uses TRBV28 and TRBJ2-3; D is tentatively TRBD1 or TRBD2 (5 bases each). Trimming shortened V by 5 bases and J by 0 bases, and 12 bases separated the two germline ends. Per the germline V gene, CDR1 is MDHEN and CDR2 is SYDVKM. The CDR3 runs to 15 residues. CDR3 sequence: CASSPGTASTDTQYF. The CDR3 DNA reads as TGTGCCAGCAGTCCGGGGACGGCTAGCACAGATACGCAGTATTTT. Drawing the rest from reference TRBV28 and TRBJ2-3, the complete variable domain is DVKVTQSSRYLVKRTGEKVFLECVQDMDHENMFWYRQDPGLGLRLIYFSYDVKMKEKGDIPEGYSVSREKKERFSLILESASTNQTSMYLCASSPGTASTDTQYFGPGTRLTVL.

This clonotype was recorded a few times. The chain combines TRBV5-1 with TRBJ2-2; D gene ambiguous. The CDR3 contains 13 residues. CDR1 SGHRS and CDR2 YFSETQ come from the germline V gene. Trimming cost V 0 bases and J 7 bases, with 7 bases left between them. The CDR3 loop is CASSLGRIGELFF. As DNA, the CDR3 is TGCGCCAGCAGCTTGGGAAGGATCGGGGAGCTGTTTTTT.

A few counts support this clonotype. The chain joins TRBV12-3 or TRBV12-4 to TRBJ2-3; 12 bases match TRBD2. The CDR3 spans 17 residues. J lost 0 bases, V lost 3 bases, and 4 bases had no gene match. CDR3 bases: TGTGCCAGCAGTTTGACTAGCGGGGGAACTAGCACAGATACGCAGTATTTT. This sequence encodes CASSLTSGGTSTDTQYF.

This clonotype was found a few times. V and J are TRBV6-2 or TRBV6-3 and TRBJ2-7; D unresolved. The V and J ends lost 1 base and 1 base respectively, with 8 bases between them. The CDR3 has 14 amino acids. Germline CDR1 is MNHEY and CDR2 is SVGEGT. The CDR3 DNA sequence: TGTGCCAGCAGTTACTTCGGCAGGTCCTACGAGCAGTACTTC. Translation: CASSYFGRSYEQYF.

This clonotype was counted many times. The rearrangement uses TRBV20-1 and TRBJ1-5; D unclear. Per the germline V gene, CDR1 is DFQATT and CDR2 is SNEGSKA (reference sequence). The CDR3 runs 14 residues. V lost 0 bases and J 4 bases, leaving 10 bases between the germline ends. The CDR3 here is CSAREGISNQPQHF. The DNA for the CDR3 is TGCAGTGCTAGAGAAGGCATTTCTAATCAGCCCCAGCATTTT.

This clonotype was recorded many times. The rearrangement links TRBV6-6 to TRBJ1-5; a possible D gene is TRBD1 (5 bases). Trimming removed 7 bases at V and 5 bases at J, with 15 bases between. Germline V gives CDR1 MNHNY, CDR2 SVGAGI (reference sequence). The CDR3 has 14 amino acids. The CDR3 loop reads CASILEWGDQPQHF. In nucleotides, the CDR3 is TGTGCCAGCATCTTAGAATGGGGGGATCAGCCCCAGCATTTT.

There are many counts of this clonotype. The chain employs TRBV7-9 and TRBJ2-1; D is possibly TRBD1 (6 bases). The CDR3 has 17 residues. Germline V lookup: CDR1 SEHNR, CDR2 FQNEAQ (reference sequence). Trimming cost V 5 bases and J 2 bases, with 19 bases left between them. The CDR3 loop is CASSLPDRPDPYNEQFF. The CDR3 bases are TGTGCCAGCAGCCTTCCCGACAGGCCGGACCCCTACAATGAGCAGTTCTTC.

This clonotype came up many times. The chain joins TRBV7-2 to TRBJ1-5; no definite D call. V was trimmed by 2 bases and J by 5 bases, leaving 7 bases between them. The germline V gene encodes CDR1 SGHTA and CDR2 FQGNSA. The CDR3 runs to 13 residues. The CDR3 spells CASSLSWDQPQHF. The CDR3 nucleotides are TGTGCCAGCAGCTTAAGTTGGGATCAGCCCCAGCATTTT.

This clonotype showed up many times. The V gene is TRBV12-3 or TRBV12-4, the J gene TRBJ1-5; tentative D call: TRBD1 (6 bases). The CDR3 spans 16 residues. Trimming removed 3 bases at V and 2 bases at J, with 14 bases between. The CDR3 DNA reads TGTGCCAGCAGTTTTAGGGGGGCGTGGGGCAATCAGCCCCAGCATTTT. Amino acids: CASSFRGAWGNQPQHF.

The rearrangement joins TRBV11-2 to TRBJ2-6; TRBD1 aligns across 9 bases. The CDR3 has 19 amino acids. CDR1 and CDR2 from the germline V gene are SGHAT and FQNNGV. Trimming cost V 1 base and J 4 bases; bases outside gene matches: 11. The CDR3 here is CASSLVGRNRGLGANVLTF. CDR3 DNA sequence: TGTGCCAGCAGCTTAGTCGGTCGGAACAGGGGGCTCGGGGCCAACGTCCTGACTTTC.